A single sample gave rise to the 25 T cell receptor beta chains below, sequenced in a study of vaccination and CD4 T cells after COVID-19. Treatment reported: approximately nine-day PBMC culture with coronavirus spike peptide pools or control peptides (ViraFEST assay). Cultured CD4+ T cells had their DNA profiled by the Oncomine TCR Beta short-read assay. In TCRdb, the PCR reads were re-called with MiXCR into one record per CDR3 protein. The sample yields about 14,000 distinct CDR3 sequences, approximately 39% seen once. No antigen has been assigned to these receptors. Sequenced sample: CD4+ T cells from blood, cultured in vitro. Source of these receptors: a human donor who had recovered from COVID-19.

The chain carries TRBV5-8 and TRBJ2-6; D call uncertain. Germline lookup yields CDR1 SGHTS and CDR2 YDEGEE. Trimming pared 5 bases from V and 0 bases from J, leaving 3 bases between. The CDR3 spans 13 residues. This chain's CDR3 is CASRGSGANVLTF. In DNA form, the CDR3 reads TGTGCCAGCAGAGGCTCTGGGGCCAACGTCCTGACTTTC.

The chain has TRBV20-1 and TRBJ2-5; D remains unclear. Germline V lookup: CDR1 DFQATT, CDR2 SNEGSKA (reference sequence). CDR3 length: 13 amino acids. The V gene lost 1 base and the J gene lost 4 bases, with 10 bases spanning the gap. CDR3 protein: CSARVSPRETQYF. Written as DNA, the CDR3 is TGCAGTGCTAGAGTCTCGCCACGAGAGACCCAGTACTTC.

This clonotype has a handful of counts. This chain links TRBV2 with TRBJ1-5; maybe TRBD1 (5 bases). With 2 bases removed from V and 1 base from J, the gap between germline ends came to 12 bases. Germline lookup yields CDR1 SNHLY and CDR2 FYNNEI. The CDR3 runs 16 residues. The CDR3 spells CASSENPGGSNQPQHF. In DNA form, the CDR3 reads TGTGCCAGCAGTGAAAATCCCGGGGGGAGCAATCAGCCCCAGCATTTT.

The rearrangement links TRBV12-3 or TRBV12-4 to TRBJ2-7; 7 positions match TRBD2. CDR3 length equals 14 residues. V was pared by 6 bases and J by 3 bases, with 8 bases of the junction left unmatched. The CDR3 here is CASSLDGGGYEQYF. CDR3 nucleotide sequence: TGTGCCAGCAGCCTAGACGGCGGGGGCTACGAGCAGTACTTC.

The V and J genes are TRBV5-1 and TRBJ1-1, with a tentative D call TRBD1 (5 bases). Germline V CDR1 and CDR2: SGHRS, YFSETQ. The CDR3 covers 15 residues. Trimming removed 2 bases at V and 0 bases at J, with 11 bases between. The CDR3 DNA is TGCGCCAGCAGCTTATCTACAGGACTGAACACTGAAGCTTTCTTT. Amino acids: CASSLSTGLNTEAFF.

To note about this clonotype: Compared with germline, one end of the junction differs, possibly owing to a read error. V usage is TRBV15 and J usage is TRBJ1-1; a possible D gene is TRBD1 (6 bases). CDR3 length: 18 amino acids. The V gene's germline CDR1 is LNHNV and CDR2 YYDKDF (reference sequence). The CDR3 reads CATSRDRGGVTLNTVAFF. The CDR3 nucleotides read TGTGCCACCAGCAGAGATAGGGGGGGAGTCACCTTGAACACTGTAGCTTTCTTT.

This chain links TRBV5-5 with TRBJ1-5, with 7 bases identical to TRBD1. Trimming cost V 1 base and J 5 bases; bases outside gene matches: 6. Germline V gene lookup returns CDR1 SGHKS and CDR2 YYEKEE (reference sequence). The CDR3 covers 15 residues. The DNA for the CDR3 is TGTGCCAGCAGCTTGCGGGACAGCGATTATCAGCCCCAGCATTTT. This codes for CASSLRDSDYQPQHF. The variable domain in full, with the rest retrieved from reference TRBV5-5 and TRBJ1-5, is DAGVTQSPTHLIKTRGQQVTLRCSPISGHKSVSWYQQVLGQGPQFIFQYYEKEERGRGNFPDRFSARQFPNYSSELNVNALLLGDSALYLCASSLRDSDYQPQHFGDGTRLSIL.

The rearrangement links TRBV6-1 to TRBJ2-1; D unresolved. Germline values: CDR1 MNHNS, CDR2 SASEGT. There are 16 residues in the CDR3. Trimming stripped 2 bases from V and 1 base from J, with 12 bases between. The DNA of the CDR3 is TGTGCCAGCAGTGAAAGTTTAACACTGTCCTACAATGAGCAGTTCTTC. Encoded protein: CASSESLTLSYNEQFF.

The chain carries TRBV4-1 and TRBJ2-7, with D possibly being TRBD2 (6 bases). This CDR3 spans 16 amino acids. Per germline, CDR1 MGHRA and CDR2 YSYEKL. V shed 3 bases and J shed 5 bases, with 20 bases lying between them. CDR3 sequence reads: CASSQQMGGVGNEQYF. DNA for the CDR3: TGCGCCAGCAGCCAGCAAATGGGGGGTGTAGGGAACGAGCAGTACTTC.

This clonotype has a handful of counts. V is TRBV20-1 and J is TRBJ1-6; D is unclear. CDR1 DFQATT and CDR2 SNEGSKA come from the germline V gene (reference sequence). Trimming removed 1 base at V and 7 bases at J, with 11 bases between. The CDR3 length is 14 residues. This CDR3 is CSARAGGNNSPLHF. CDR3 coding DNA: TGCAGTGCTAGAGCAGGAGGGAACAATTCACCCCTCCACTTT.

V and J are TRBV7-2 and TRBJ1-2, with D unresolved. V shed 5 bases and J shed 7 bases, with 11 bases lying between them. CDR1 and CDR2 (germline): SGHTA, FQGNSA. The CDR3 extends over 12 amino acids. The CDR3 loop is CASSPWQSGYTF. In DNA form, the CDR3 reads TGTGCCAGCAGCCCGTGGCAGAGTGGCTACACCTTC. The full variable domain, with the rest looked up from reference TRBV7-2 and TRBJ1-2, is GAGVSQSPSNKVTEKGKDVELRCDPISGHTALYWYRQSLGQGLEFLIYFQGNSAPDKSGLPSDRFSAERTGGSVSTLTIQRTQQEDSAVYLCASSPWQSGYTFGSGTRLTVV.

This clonotype turned up a few times. The CDR3 DNA sequence: TGTGCCAGCAGCTCCTCGTTCCGCTGGGATGCGCAGTATTTT. Its translation: CASSSSFRWDAQYF. The J gene is TRBJ2-3, the V gene TRBV11-2; no definite D call. The germline CDR1 and CDR2 sequences are SGHAT and FQNNGV. This CDR3 has 14 amino acids. V was clipped by 4 bases and J by 10 bases, with 18 bases between them.

This rearrangement joins TRBV6-1 to TRBJ1-6; TRBD1 agrees at 9 bases. The V gene end was trimmed by 3 bases and the J gene end by 4 bases; junction bases not matched to a gene: 4. Germline values: CDR1 MNHNS, CDR2 SASEGT. This CDR3 region has 16 residues. CDR3 in amino acids: CASSDDRGKYNSPLHF. DNA for the CDR3: TGTGCCAGCAGTGACGACAGGGGGAAATATAATTCACCCCTCCACTTT.

This clonotype turned up a few times. The J gene is TRBJ1-2, the V gene TRBV27; D not certain. This CDR3 is built from 14 residues. Trimming cost V 6 bases and J 4 bases, with 15 bases left between them. Germline V gene lookup returns CDR1 MNHEY and CDR2 SMNVEV (reference sequence). In DNA form, the CDR3 reads TGTGCCAGCAGCTCCCTCCAGTCATCCTATGGCTACACCTTC. Its translation: CASSSLQSSYGYTF.

Here the CDR3 DNA reads TGTGCCAGCGGGGCCTCGTCGGACACTGAAGCTTTCTTT. It specifies CASGASSDTEAFF. The rearrangement uses TRBV7-9 and TRBJ1-1, with TRBD1 as a possible D gene (5 bases). V lost 8 bases to trimming and J lost 3 bases, with 13 bases between them. CDR1 is SEHNR and CDR2 is FQNEAQ in the germline V gene (reference sequence). CDR3 length: 13 residues.

V usage is TRBV5-6 and J usage is TRBJ2-1; weak D call: TRBD1 (8 bases). Per germline, CDR1 SGHDT and CDR2 YYEEEE. Trimming left V 2 bases short and J 9 bases short, with 21 bases between. This CDR3 has 16 amino acids. The CDR3: CASSFGNRGGTIEQFF. The CDR3 region has the DNA TGTGCCAGCAGCTTCGGAAACAGGGGGGGGACAATTGAGCAGTTCTTC.

The chain joins TRBV18 to TRBJ1-5; no firm D call. CDR3 length: 14 amino acids. Trimming shortened V by 3 bases and J by 2 bases, and 8 bases separated the two germline ends. Germline V CDR1 and CDR2: KGHSH, LQKENI. For the CDR3, the DNA is TGTGCCAGCTCACCCAGCGGTGGCAATCAGCCCCAGCATTTT. This gives the protein CASSPSGGNQPQHF.

This clonotype was seen more than once but under ten times. The chain employs TRBV4-3 and TRBJ1-2, with 7 bases that match TRBD1. The CDR3 spans 15 residues. The junction had 3 bases not matched to a gene; V was cut back by 0 bases and J by 2 bases. Germline CDR1 LGHNA, CDR2 YSLEER. CDR3 in amino acids: CASSQEDRANYGYTF. The CDR3 DNA is TGCGCCAGCAGCCAAGAAGACAGGGCGAACTATGGCTACACCTTC.

In this sample, this clonotype turned up a few times. This chain uses TRBV25-1 with TRBJ1-2; D call uncertain. V was shortened by 5 bases and J by 8 bases, with 9 bases between the two germline ends. The V gene's germline CDR1 is MGHDK and CDR2 SYGVNS. The CDR3 sequence is 11 residues long. The CDR3 here is CASSIPGGYTF. For the CDR3, the DNA is TGTGCCAGCAGTATCCCTGGGGGCTACACCTTC.

The gene calls are TRBV20-1 and TRBJ2-7; TRBD2 agrees at 9 bases. V dropped 0 bases and J dropped 2; count of bases not matched to a gene: 8. Germline lookup yields CDR1 DFQATT and CDR2 SNEGSKA (reference sequence). The CDR3 extends over 16 amino acids. The CDR3 is CSAREGKAGGTYEQYF. The CDR3 bases are TGCAGTGCTAGAGAGGGGAAAGCGGGGGGTACCTACGAGCAGTACTTC.

The J gene is TRBJ1-1, the V gene TRBV30, with 9 bases fitting TRBD1. V lost 5 bases to trimming and J lost 4 bases; unmatched junction nucleotides: 8. This CDR3 has 14 residues. Germline CDR1 reads GTSNPN; CDR2 reads SVGIG (reference sequence). The CDR3 sequence is CAWGQGKDGTEAFF. Written as DNA, the CDR3 is TGTGCCTGGGGACAGGGGAAGGATGGCACTGAAGCTTTCTTT.

The chain has TRBV19 and TRBJ1-2; D remains unclear. Germline CDR1 is LNHDA and CDR2 is SQIVND (reference sequence). There are 14 residues in the CDR3. With 7 bases removed from V and 3 bases from J, the gap between germline ends came to 15 bases. CDR3 sequence reads: CASTPSGDYYGYTF. The DNA of the CDR3 is TGTGCCAGTACCCCCTCTGGGGATTACTATGGCTACACCTTC. Supplemented by reference TRBV19 and TRBJ1-2, the full variable domain reads DGGITQSPKYLFRKEGQNVTLSCEQNLNHDAMYWYRQDPGQGLRLIYYSQIVNDFQKGDIAEGYSVSREKKESFPLTVTSAQKNPTAFYLCASTPSGDYYGYTFGSGTRLTVV.

There are a few counts of this clonotype. The gene calls are TRBV6-1 and TRBJ1-4; 8 bases are shared with TRBD1. J gave up 5 bases and V 6 bases, and 5 bases lay outside the gene matches. Germline CDR1 reads MNHNS; CDR2 reads SASEGT. This CDR3 contains 14 residues. This chain's CDR3 is CASRLTGANEKLFF. The CDR3 nucleotides read TGTGCCAGCAGGTTGACAGGGGCGAATGAAAAACTGTTTTTT.

This clonotype turned up a few times. The chain employs TRBV4-1 and TRBJ1-5; unclear D gene. This CDR3 comprises 13 residues. In germline, CDR1 is MGHRA, CDR2 YSYEKL. Trimming left V 1 base short and J 4 bases short, with 5 bases between. The DNA for the CDR3 is TGCGCCAGCAGCCAAGCTCAAAATCAGCCCCAGCATTTT. Protein product: CASSQAQNQPQHF.

The chain is built from TRBV21-1 and TRBJ2-2; TRBD1 is the table's D call and was not checked against the DNA. TRBV21-1 is termed a pseudogene. The CDR3 is 21 amino acids. Here the CDR3 DNA reads TGTGCCAGCGGCAATAGGGGGCAGGGTAATCTCTCGTCCCATATCCCCGGGGAGCTGTTTTTT. It is translated as CASGNRGQGNLSSHIPGELFF.